The 30 T cell receptor beta chains below come from one sample, sequenced in a study of shared clonotypes between healthy human individuals. TCRdb keeps only in-frame clones here, not all; method: immunoSEQ multiplex PCR. The sample shows about 320,000 clones, over 75% of them seen only once. The material sequenced was memory CD8+ T cells sorted from blood. Subset noted: CD45RO+ cells pooled with CCR7-negative TemRA cells. The source is a man younger than 35 in good health.

This clone came up once. CDR3 loop: CASSRSTAGAYGYTF. DNA of the CDR3: TGCGCCAGCAGCCGCTCGACAGCGGGGGCATATGGCTACACCTTC. V usage is TRBV4-1 and J usage is TRBJ1-2, with D perhaps TRBD1 (6 bases). Trimming shortened V by 4 bases and J by 5 bases, and 17 bases separated the two germline ends. From germline, CDR1 is MGHRA and CDR2 YSYEKL. CDR3 length equals 15 residues.

V gene TRBV29-1 combines with J gene TRBJ1-2, with D possibly being TRBD1 (5 bases). This CDR3 spans 13 amino acids. Germline assignment: CDR1 SQVTM and CDR2 ANQGSEA. V lost 1 base and J lost 8, with 14 bases in between. The CDR3 region is CSVEAGKGGGYTF. Here the CDR3 DNA reads TGCAGCGTTGAAGCAGGGAAGGGCGGCGGCTACACCTTC.

The chain links TRBV5-4 to TRBJ2-7; 10 bases line up with TRBD1. Germline V gene sequence: CDR1 SGHNT, CDR2 YYREEE (reference sequence). The CDR3 totals 14 residues. V was pared by 3 bases and J by 3 bases, with 3 bases of the junction left unmatched. The CDR3 spells CASSWTGGDYEQYF. Written as DNA, the CDR3 is TGTGCCAGCAGCTGGACAGGGGGGGACTACGAGCAGTACTTC. The whole variable domain, filled in from reference TRBV5-4 and TRBJ2-7, reads ETGVTQSPTHLIKTRGQQVTLRCSSQSGHNTVSWYQQALGQGPQFIFQYYREEENGRGNFPPRFSGLQFPNYSSELNVNALELDDSALYLCASSWTGGDYEQYFGPGTRLTVT.

V gene TRBV27 combines with J gene TRBJ1-1; D not certain. The CDR3 has 16 residues. V was pared by 6 bases and J by 4 bases, with 21 bases between. Germline loops: CDR1 MNHEY, CDR2 SMNVEV (reference sequence). As DNA, the CDR3 is TGTGCCAGCAGCCATACAATCGGGGTGGGAGTCACTGAAGCTTTCTTT. This codes for CASSHTIGVGVTEAFF.

This sequence joins TRBV9 and TRBJ1-6; TRBD1 is a possible D gene (5 bases). Per germline, CDR1 SGDLS and CDR2 YYNGEE. The CDR3 spans 15 residues. Trimming pared 0 bases from V and 7 bases from J, leaving 11 bases between. CDR3 region: CASSVAGGDNSPLHF. The DNA for the CDR3 is TGTGCCAGCAGCGTAGCTGGAGGGGACAATTCACCCCTCCACTTT.

This clone was counted a single time. The chain recombines TRBV7-9 with TRBJ1-4, with D possibly being TRBD1 (6 bases). The CDR3 sequence is 15 residues long. Germline V gene lookup returns CDR1 SEHNR and CDR2 FQNEAQ (reference sequence). The germline V and J ends were trimmed by 1 base and 8 bases, with 14 bases remaining between them. CDR3 in amino acids: CASSLGAGVGEKLFF. In DNA form, the CDR3 reads TGTGCCAGCAGCTTAGGTGCAGGGGTTGGAGAAAAACTGTTTTTT. Full variable domain (remainder filled in from reference TRBV7-9 and TRBJ1-4): DTGVSQNPRHKITKRGQNVTFRCDPISEHNRLYWYRQTLGQGPEFLTYFQNEAQLEKSRLLSDRFSAERPKGSFSTLEIQRTEQGDSAMYLCASSLGAGVGEKLFFGSGTQLSVL.

J is TRBJ2-7 and V is TRBV15; 12 nucleotides line up with TRBD2. This CDR3 spans 15 amino acids. The germline CDR1 and CDR2 sequences are LNHNV and YYDKDF (reference sequence). The V gene end was trimmed by 3 bases and the J gene end by 4 bases; junction bases not matched to a gene: 4. CDR3 sequence reads: CATSSELAGGYEQYF. DNA for the CDR3: TGTGCCACCAGCAGTGAACTAGCGGGAGGTTACGAGCAGTACTTC.

The rearrangement joins TRBV2 to TRBJ2-7; D ambiguous. CDR3 length: 14 residues. The V gene's germline CDR1 is SNHLY and CDR2 FYNNEI. Deletions cut 6 bases from V and 2 bases from J, with 14 bases between. The CDR3 coding sequence is TGTGCCAGCAGCCTGAATGCAGGTACCTACGAGCAGTACTTC. Protein sequence: CASSLNAGTYEQYF.

V and J are TRBV9 and TRBJ2-5, with D hard to call. Between the trimmed V and J ends, which lost 3 bases and 5 bases, there was a span of 17 bases. This CDR3 has 15 residues. The germline gives CDR1 SGDLS, CDR2 YYNGEE. The CDR3 sequence: CASSAWTGLEETQYF. In DNA, the CDR3 is TGTGCCAGCAGCGCCTGGACGGGTTTGGAGGAGACCCAGTACTTC.

This rearrangement joins TRBV6-6 to TRBJ1-1; a possible D gene is TRBD1 (6 bases). V lost 2 bases, J lost 1 base, and 8 bases lay in between. The V gene's germline CDR1 is MNHNY and CDR2 SVGAGI (reference sequence). The CDR3 is made up of 14 amino acids. CDR3 sequence: CASSYPDRNTEAFF. The CDR3, as DNA: TGTGCCAGCAGTTACCCGGACAGGAACACTGAAGCTTTCTTT.

The rearrangement uses TRBV5-1 and TRBJ2-1; D not resolved. V was clipped by 1 base and J by 5 bases, with 16 bases between them. Germline loops: CDR1 SGHRS, CDR2 YFSETQ. The length of the CDR3 is 16 residues. The CDR3 bases are TGCGCCAGCAGCTTGATTTGGTACTCCCCCCACAATGAGCAGTTCTTC. It codes for CASSLIWYSPHNEQFF.

DNA for the CDR3: TGTGCCAGCAGGTTTCGGGACAGAGGTTACGAGCAGTACTTC. Protein sequence: CASRFRDRGYEQYF. The chain links TRBV13 to TRBJ2-7; TRBD1 matches at 7 bases. The CDR3 totals 14 residues. Unmatched junction bases numbered 9, after V lost 6 bases and J lost 4 bases. CDR1 PRHDT and CDR2 FYEKMQ come from the germline V gene (reference sequence).

The chain uses TRBV27 and TRBJ1-1; D uncertain. This CDR3 region has 11 residues. CDR1 and CDR2 from the germline V gene are MNHEY and SMNVEV (reference sequence). V was clipped by 10 bases and J by 5 bases, with 11 bases between them. The CDR3 DNA sequence: TGTGCCACCGTGTACTTGACTGAAGCTTTCTTT. Protein sequence: CATVYLTEAFF.

This clone was counted a few times. J is TRBJ1-1 and V is TRBV9; D gene uncertain. CDR3 length: 16 residues. The germline CDR1 and CDR2 sequences are SGDLS and YYNGEE. Deletions cut 4 bases from V and 1 base from J, with 17 bases between. In nucleotides, the CDR3 is TGTGCCAGCAGCCGTCGAGGCAGCCAATCGAACACTGAAGCTTTCTTT. Translated, it gives CASSRRGSQSNTEAFF.

V is TRBV9 and J is TRBJ2-1; D assignment may be TRBD1 or TRBD2 (5 bases each). Germline V gene data show CDR1 as SGDLS and CDR2 as YYNGEE. V dropped 3 bases and J dropped 8 bases, with 15 bases sitting between them. This CDR3 comprises 14 residues. The CDR3: CASSGSVGVDEQFF. In nucleotides, the CDR3 is TGTGCCAGCAGCGGGTCCGTGGGGGTGGATGAGCAGTTCTTC.

V gene TRBV6-6 combines with J gene TRBJ2-7, with D possibly being TRBD2 (8 bases). V was pared by 1 base and J by 7 bases, with 14 bases between. The CDR3 runs 14 residues. Germline CDR1 reads MNHNY; CDR2 reads SVGAGI (reference sequence). The CDR3 region is CASSYYREGAEQYF. The CDR3 coding sequence is TGTGCCAGCAGTTACTACCGGGAGGGGGCGGAGCAGTACTTC.

The rearrangement links TRBV4-3 to TRBJ2-1; possible D gene TRBD2, 5 bases. The CDR3 totals 14 residues. The germline gives CDR1 LGHNA, CDR2 YSLEER. Trimming took 5 bases from V and 8 from J, leaving 16 bases between them. The chain's CDR3 is CASSLELGGYEQFF. The CDR3 nucleotides read TGCGCCAGCAGCTTGGAACTAGGAGGTTATGAGCAGTTCTTC.

The gene calls are TRBV4-3 and TRBJ2-5; TRBD2 matches at 11 bases. Germline V gives CDR1 LGHNA, CDR2 YSLEER. The junction had 15 bases not matched to a gene; V was cut back by 1 base and J by 5 bases. This CDR3 region has 19 residues. CDR3 sequence: CASSQVSVAGGPGDETQYF. The CDR3 DNA follows: TGCGCCAGCAGCCAAGTTTCGGTAGCGGGAGGGCCAGGGGATGAGACCCAGTACTTC.

This clone was found a few times. At one end, the junction sequence differs from germline, possibly due to a read error. This chain uses TRBV7-7 with TRBJ2-7, with D perhaps given as TRBD1 or TRBD2 (5 bases each). Per germline, CDR1 SSHAT and CDR2 FNYEAQ (reference sequence). CDR3 length: 15 residues. The CDR3 DNA reads TGTGCTAGCAGCCCCGGGGCAGGGTTTGCCTACGAGCAGTACTTC. Translating it yields CASSPGAGFAYEQYF. Looking up the rest from reference TRBV7-7 and TRBJ2-7 gives the full variable domain: GAGVSQSPRYKVTKRGQDVTLRCDPISSHATLYWYQQALGQGPEFLTYFNYEAQPDKSGLPSDRFSAERPEGSISTLTIQRTEQRDSAMYRCASSPGAGFAYEQYFGPGTRLTVT.

The chain carries TRBV29-1 and TRBJ1-2; D possibly corresponds to TRBD1 (5 bases). Trimming left V 3 bases short and J 2 bases short, with 7 bases between. Germline assignment: CDR1 SQVTM and CDR2 ANQGSEA. The CDR3 is made up of 12 amino acids. This CDR3 reads CSVDEGNYGYTF. The CDR3 bases are TGCAGCGTTGACGAGGGGAACTATGGCTACACCTTC.

This clone was picked up one time. V gene TRBV27 combines with J gene TRBJ2-7; 11 bases fit TRBD2. The CDR3 length is 16 residues. The germline V gene has CDR1 MNHEY and CDR2 SMNVEV (reference sequence). Germline trimming cut 3 bases from V and 3 bases from J; bases unmatched to any gene: 7. The CDR3 region has the DNA TGTGCCAGCAGTTTTTCCGGGACTAGCGGACTCTACGAGCAGTACTTC. Its protein is CASSFSGTSGLYEQYF.

The CDR3 loop is CASSLGILAEPYEQYF. The CDR3 DNA reads TGTGCCAGCAGCTTAGGAATACTAGCGGAACCCTACGAGCAGTACTTC. The chain is built from TRBV7-8 and TRBJ2-7, with TRBD2 matching over 8 bases. From germline, CDR1 is SGHVS and CDR2 FQNEAQ. CDR3 length equals 16 residues. The V segment lost 1 base and the J segment 2 bases; nucleotides outside the gene matches: 7.

This chain uses TRBV15 with TRBJ2-7; D might be TRBD1 (5 bases). Trimming left V 5 bases short and J 6 bases short, with 20 bases between. The germline CDR1 and CDR2 sequences are LNHNV and YYDKDF (reference sequence). The CDR3 sequence is 15 residues long. The CDR3 region has the DNA TGTGCCACCAGCCGAACAGGAATCGATCTGGGCGAGCAGTACTTC. Its translation: CATSRTGIDLGEQYF.

This rearrangement joins TRBV27 to TRBJ1-2; 8 nucleotides line up with TRBD1. The CDR3 contains 14 residues. Trimming at V came to 6 bases and at J to 2 bases, leaving 5 bases not matched to a gene. Germline values: CDR1 MNHEY, CDR2 SMNVEV (reference sequence). The CDR3 reads CASSPRTGNYGYTF. The CDR3 DNA reads as TGTGCCAGCAGCCCCAGGACAGGGAACTATGGCTACACCTTC.

The V gene is TRBV10-2, the J gene TRBJ2-5; D is unresolved. Germline-derived CDR1 and CDR2 are WSHSY and SAAADI. V lost 6 bases and J 5 bases, leaving 10 bases between the germline ends. The length of the CDR3 is 12 residues. The CDR3 DNA is TGCGCCAGCAGGAATCCGGGTGAGACCCAGTACTTC. Residues: CASRNPGETQYF.

The chain is built from TRBV5-6 and TRBJ1-4; the D is unclear. Germline CDR1 and CDR2: SGHDT and YYEEEE. Deletions cut 0 bases from V and 4 bases from J, with 7 bases between. The CDR3 has 14 amino acids. The CDR3, as DNA: TGTGCCAGCAGCTTGGGAGGAAATAATGAAAAACTGTTTTTT. This translates into CASSLGGNNEKLFF.

V and J are TRBV7-9 and TRBJ2-1; D is possibly TRBD2 (5 bases). CDR3 size: 13 residues. Trimming stripped 3 bases from V and 8 bases from J, with 11 bases between. Germline CDR1 reads SEHNR; CDR2 reads FQNEAQ (reference sequence). CDR3 in DNA: TGTGCCAGCAGCTTCTTAGCGTGGGATGAGCAGTTCTTC. Its protein product is CASSFLAWDEQFF. Based on the CDR3 plus reference TRBV7-9 and TRBJ2-1, the full variable domain is DTGVSQNPRHKITKRGQNVTFRCDPISEHNRLYWYRQTLGQGPEFLTYFQNEAQLEKSRLLSDRFSAERPKGSFSTLEIQRTEQGDSAMYLCASSFLAWDEQFFGPGTRLTVL.

The chain has TRBV4-2 and TRBJ2-5, with D possibly TRBD2 on 5 matching bases. The CDR3 sequence is 13 residues long. Per germline, CDR1 LGHNA and CDR2 YNFKEQ. Trimming cost V 3 bases and J 5 bases, with 10 bases left between them. CDR3 sequence reads: CASSQGRGETQYF. CDR3 sequence (DNA): TGTGCCAGCAGCCAGGGGAGAGGGGAGACCCAGTACTTC.

V gene TRBV5-1 combines with J gene TRBJ1-2; D may be TRBD1 (5 bases). The CDR3 contains 13 residues. V was clipped by 8 bases and J by 2 bases, with 13 bases between them. Germline loops: CDR1 SGHRS, CDR2 YFSETQ. The CDR3 spells CASGANPNYGYTF. The CDR3 nucleotides read TGCGCCAGTGGGGCCAATCCGAACTATGGCTACACCTTC.

This clone has a single count. The chain combines TRBV4-3 with TRBJ2-2, with TRBD2 matching over 7 bases. This CDR3 is built from 16 residues. The germline V gene encodes CDR1 LGHNA and CDR2 YSLEER. V was clipped by 4 bases and J by 4 bases; unmatched bases: 9. The CDR3 here is CASSRLGGDPTGELFF. The CDR3 coding sequence is TGCGCCAGCAGCCGGCTTGGGGGGGACCCCACCGGGGAGCTGTTTTTT.